This paragraph reports one T cell receptor beta chain. This CDR3 region has 14 residues. Germline V gene data show CDR1 as SEHNR and CDR2 as FQNEAQ (reference sequence). V lost 0 bases and J 7 bases, leaving 12 bases between the germline ends. This sample was taken from a study of blood T cell repertoires in COVID-19. Study as a whole: Italy, Spain and the United States were the sources of the convalescent and acute COVID-19 samples. Sample material is recorded as cDNA or gDNA derived from T cells, B-cell-depleted T cells, or PBMCs.

Original processing notes: Using reference gene primer amplification, nucleated cell counts were estimated. Assay used: immunoSEQ multiplex PCR; TCRdb lists only in-frame clones, some missing. V and J calls plus clone size are reproduced from that table; the DNA served to infer D and trimming. This sample has just under 350,000 clones, with about four fifths found just once. Sequenced input: peripheral blood. The chain joins TRBV7-9 to TRBJ1-2, with TRBD1 as a possible D gene (5 bases). The sequence was collected from a man under 40 with active or convalescent COVID-19. The CDR3 DNA is TGTGCCAGCAGCTTAGCTCAGGCCGGGGGTGGCTACACCTTC. It translates to CASSLAQAGGGYTF.